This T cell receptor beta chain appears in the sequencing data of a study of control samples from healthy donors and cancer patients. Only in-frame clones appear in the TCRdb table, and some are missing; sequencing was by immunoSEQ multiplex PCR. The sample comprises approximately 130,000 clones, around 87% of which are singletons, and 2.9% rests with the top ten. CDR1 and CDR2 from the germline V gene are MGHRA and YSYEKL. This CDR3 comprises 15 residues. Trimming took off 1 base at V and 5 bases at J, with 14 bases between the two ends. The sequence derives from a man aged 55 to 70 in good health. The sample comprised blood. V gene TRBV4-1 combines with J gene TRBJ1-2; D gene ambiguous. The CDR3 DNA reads TGCGCCAGCAGCCAAGGTTCGGGTTTGGGGTATGGCTACACCTTC. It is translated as CASSQGSGLGYGYTF.